This TCR beta chain derives from a study of cytomegalovirus exposure and HLA in healthy donors. Overall study findings and caveats: Presence/absence results assume similar sequencing depth per donor, which may not hold. The later analysis indicated that the majority of CMV-associated TCR beta chains appeared HLA-restricted.

The PCR was carried out with 60 Vbeta primers and 13 Jbeta primers. TCRdb keeps only in-frame clones here, not all; method: immunoSEQ multiplex PCR. This table has some 150,000 clones, around 80% appearing once. Turning to this clone: Its antigen is still unknown.

This TCR was recovered from a man in his thirties or forties in good health and CMV-seronegative. Sequences were obtained from PBMCs.

The CDR3 is CASSLMRGANTEAFF. The CDR3 DNA reads as TGTGCCAGCAGCTTAATGCGGGGGGCTAACACTGAAGCTTTCTTT. This chain links TRBV11-2 with TRBJ1-1, with D maybe TRBD1 (6 bases). Per the germline V gene, CDR1 is SGHAT and CDR2 is FQNNGV. This CDR3 comprises 15 residues. V was clipped by 2 bases and J by 2 bases, with 12 bases between them.